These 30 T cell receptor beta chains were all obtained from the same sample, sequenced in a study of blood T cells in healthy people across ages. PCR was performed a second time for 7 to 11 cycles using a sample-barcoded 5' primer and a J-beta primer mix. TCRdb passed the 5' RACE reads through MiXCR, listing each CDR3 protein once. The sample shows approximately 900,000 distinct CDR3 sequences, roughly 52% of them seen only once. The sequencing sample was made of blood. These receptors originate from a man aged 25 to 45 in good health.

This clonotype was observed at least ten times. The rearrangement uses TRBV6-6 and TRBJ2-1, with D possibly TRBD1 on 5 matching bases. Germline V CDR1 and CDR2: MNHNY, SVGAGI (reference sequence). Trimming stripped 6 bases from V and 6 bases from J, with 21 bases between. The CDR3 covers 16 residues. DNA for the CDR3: TGTGCCAGCAGGCTTACAGGAACACCCCAGGGCAATGAGCAGTTCTTC. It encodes CASRLTGTPQGNEQFF.

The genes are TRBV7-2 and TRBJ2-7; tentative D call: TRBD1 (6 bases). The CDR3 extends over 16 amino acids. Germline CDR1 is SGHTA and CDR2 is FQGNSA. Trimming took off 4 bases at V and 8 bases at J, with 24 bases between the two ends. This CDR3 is CASSSGGSDYRRKQYF. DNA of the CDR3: TGTGCCAGCAGCTCTGGGGGCAGCGATTATCGGAGGAAGCAGTACTTC. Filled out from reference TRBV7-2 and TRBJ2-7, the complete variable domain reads GAGVSQSPSNKVTEKGKDVELRCDPISGHTALYWYRQSLGQGLEFLIYFQGNSAPDKSGLPSDRFSAERTGGSVSTLTIQRTQQEDSAVYLCASSSGGSDYRRKQYFGPGTRLTVT.

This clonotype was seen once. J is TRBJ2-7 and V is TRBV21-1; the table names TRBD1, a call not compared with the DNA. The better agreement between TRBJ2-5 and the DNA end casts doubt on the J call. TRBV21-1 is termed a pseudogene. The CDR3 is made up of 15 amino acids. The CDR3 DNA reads TGTGCCAGCAGCAACAAGGCAGCCCCTGGGGAGACCCAGTACTTC. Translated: CASSNKAAPGETQYF.

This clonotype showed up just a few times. In nucleotides, the CDR3 is TGTGCCAGCAGTTTAGGGAGGGGGGATACGCAGTATTTT. This sequence encodes CASSLGRGDTQYF. The chain has TRBV27 and TRBJ2-3; tentatively, D is TRBD2 (7 bases). Trimming took 2 bases from V and 6 from J, leaving 9 bases between them. CDR3 length: 13 amino acids. Per the germline V gene, CDR1 is MNHEY and CDR2 is SMNVEV (reference sequence).

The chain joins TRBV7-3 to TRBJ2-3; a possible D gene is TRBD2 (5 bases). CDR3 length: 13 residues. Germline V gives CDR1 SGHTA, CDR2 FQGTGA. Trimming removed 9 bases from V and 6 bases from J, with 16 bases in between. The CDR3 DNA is TGTGCCAGTGGGCCGGACTTCTCGGATACGCAGTATTTT. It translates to CASGPDFSDTQYF.

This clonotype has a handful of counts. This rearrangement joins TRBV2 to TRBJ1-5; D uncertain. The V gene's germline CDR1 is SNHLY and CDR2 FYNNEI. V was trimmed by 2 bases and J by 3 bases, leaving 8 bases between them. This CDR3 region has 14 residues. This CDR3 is CASSENMHNQPQHF. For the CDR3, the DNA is TGTGCCAGCAGTGAAAACATGCACAATCAGCCCCAGCATTTT.

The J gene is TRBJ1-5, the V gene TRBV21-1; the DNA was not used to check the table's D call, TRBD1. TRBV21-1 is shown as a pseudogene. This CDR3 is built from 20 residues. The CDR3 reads CTSSKSGRGQKGNSNQPQHF. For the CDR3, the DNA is TGTACCAGCAGCAAATCTGGCAGGGGGCAAAAGGGGAATAGCAATCAGCCCCAGCATTTT.

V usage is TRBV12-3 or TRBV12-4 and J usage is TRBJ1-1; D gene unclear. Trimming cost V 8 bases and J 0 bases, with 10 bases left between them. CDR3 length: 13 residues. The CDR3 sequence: CASRENLNTEAFF. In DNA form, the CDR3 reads TGTGCCAGCCGGGAGAACTTGAACACTGAAGCTTTCTTT.

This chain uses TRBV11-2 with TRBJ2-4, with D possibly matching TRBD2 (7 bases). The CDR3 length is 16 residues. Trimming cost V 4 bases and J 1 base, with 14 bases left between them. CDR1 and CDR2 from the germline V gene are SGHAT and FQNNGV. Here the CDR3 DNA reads TGTGCCAGCAGCTCCCAAAGGGGGGGGGCCAAAAACATTCAGTACTTC. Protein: CASSSQRGGAKNIQYF. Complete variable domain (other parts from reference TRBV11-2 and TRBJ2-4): EAGVAQSPRYKIIEKRQSVAFWCNPISGHATLYWYQQILGQGPKLLIQFQNNGVVDDSQLPKDRFSAERLKGVDSTLKIQPAKLEDSAVYLCASSSQRGGAKNIQYFGAGTRLSVL.

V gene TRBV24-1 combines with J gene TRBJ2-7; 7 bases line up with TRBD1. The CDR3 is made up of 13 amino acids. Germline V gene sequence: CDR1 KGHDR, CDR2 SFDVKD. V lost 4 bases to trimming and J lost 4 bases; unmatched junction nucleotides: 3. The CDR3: CATSEGTEYEQYF. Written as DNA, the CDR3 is TGTGCCACCAGTGAGGGGACAGAGTACGAGCAGTACTTC.

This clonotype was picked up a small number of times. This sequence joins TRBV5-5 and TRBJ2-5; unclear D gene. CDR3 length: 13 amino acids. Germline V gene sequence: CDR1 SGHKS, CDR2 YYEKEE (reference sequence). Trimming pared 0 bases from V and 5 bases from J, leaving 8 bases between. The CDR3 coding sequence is TGTGCCAGCAGCTTGGGACATGGTGAGACCCAGTACTTC. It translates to CASSLGHGETQYF. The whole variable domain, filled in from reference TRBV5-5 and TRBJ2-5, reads DAGVTQSPTHLIKTRGQQVTLRCSPISGHKSVSWYQQVLGQGPQFIFQYYEKEERGRGNFPDRFSARQFPNYSSELNVNALLLGDSALYLCASSLGHGETQYFGPGTRLLVL.

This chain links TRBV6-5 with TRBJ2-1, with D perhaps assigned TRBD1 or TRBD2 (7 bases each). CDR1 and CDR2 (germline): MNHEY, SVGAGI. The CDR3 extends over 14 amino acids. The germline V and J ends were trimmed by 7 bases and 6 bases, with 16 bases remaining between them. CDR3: CASTHRGLSNEQFF. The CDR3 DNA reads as TGTGCCAGCACCCACAGGGGACTATCCAATGAGCAGTTCTTC.

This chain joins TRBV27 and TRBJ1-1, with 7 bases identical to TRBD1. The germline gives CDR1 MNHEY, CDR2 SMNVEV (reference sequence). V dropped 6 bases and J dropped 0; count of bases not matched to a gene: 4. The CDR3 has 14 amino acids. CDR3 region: CASRGQSMNTEAFF. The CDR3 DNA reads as TGTGCCAGCAGGGGACAGTCTATGAACACTGAAGCTTTCTTT.

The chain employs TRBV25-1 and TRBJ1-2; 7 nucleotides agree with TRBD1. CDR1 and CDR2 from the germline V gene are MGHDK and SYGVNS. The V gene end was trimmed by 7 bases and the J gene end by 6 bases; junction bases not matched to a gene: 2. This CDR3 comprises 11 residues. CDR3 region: CASTGTDGYTF. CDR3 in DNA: TGTGCCAGCACCGGGACAGATGGCTACACCTTC.

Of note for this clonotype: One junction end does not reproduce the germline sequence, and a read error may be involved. CDR3 loop: CAGRGDLGSPLHF. CDR3 DNA sequence: TGTGCCGGTAGGGGCGACTTGGGTTCACCCCTCCACTTT. The chain employs TRBV19 and TRBJ1-6, with a tentative D call TRBD1 (5 bases). The CDR3 is made up of 13 amino acids. Germline V gene lookup returns CDR1 LNHDA and CDR2 SQIVND (reference sequence).

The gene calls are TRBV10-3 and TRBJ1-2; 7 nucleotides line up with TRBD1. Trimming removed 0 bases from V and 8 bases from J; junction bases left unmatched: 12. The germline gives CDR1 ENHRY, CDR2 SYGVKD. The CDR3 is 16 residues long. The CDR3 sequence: CAISESRGAGSRGYTF. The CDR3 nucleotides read TGTGCCATCAGTGAGTCCAGGGGGGCCGGGTCCCGGGGCTACACCTTC.

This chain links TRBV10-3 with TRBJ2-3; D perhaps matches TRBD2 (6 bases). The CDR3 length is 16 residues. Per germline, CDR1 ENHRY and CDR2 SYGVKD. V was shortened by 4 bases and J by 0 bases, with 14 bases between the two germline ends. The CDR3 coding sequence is TGTGCCATCAGTGGGTCCAATGGAGGGAGCACAGATACGCAGTATTTT. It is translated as CAISGSNGGSTDTQYF.

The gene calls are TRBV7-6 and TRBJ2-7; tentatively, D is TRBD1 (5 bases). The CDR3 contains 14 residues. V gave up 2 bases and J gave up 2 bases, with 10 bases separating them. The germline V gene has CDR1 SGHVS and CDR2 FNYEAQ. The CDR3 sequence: CASSLSQATYEQYF. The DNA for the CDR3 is TGTGCCAGCAGCTTATCACAGGCGACCTACGAGCAGTACTTC. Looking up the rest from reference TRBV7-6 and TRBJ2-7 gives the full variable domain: GAGVSQSPRYKVTKRGQDVALRCDPISGHVSLYWYRQALGQGPEFLTYFNYEAQQDKSGLPNDRFSAERPEGSISTLTIQRTEQRDSAMYRCASSLSQATYEQYFGPGTRLTVT.

CDR3 coding DNA: TGTGCCAGCAGTCGAGGGAGCCACGAGCAGTACTTC. Its translation is CASSRGSHEQYF. The chain carries TRBV6-5 and TRBJ2-7; a weak D match, TRBD2 (5 bases). The germline V gene has CDR1 MNHEY and CDR2 SVGAGI. V was cut by 5 bases and J by 5 bases, with 10 bases left in between. The CDR3 contains 12 residues.

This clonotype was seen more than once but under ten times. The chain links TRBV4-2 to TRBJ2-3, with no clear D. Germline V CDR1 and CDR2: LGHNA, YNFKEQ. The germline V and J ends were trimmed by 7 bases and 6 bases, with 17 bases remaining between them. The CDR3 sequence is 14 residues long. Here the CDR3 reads CASKGYFASDTQYF. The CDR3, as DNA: TGTGCCAGCAAAGGCTATTTCGCATCCGATACGCAGTATTTT.

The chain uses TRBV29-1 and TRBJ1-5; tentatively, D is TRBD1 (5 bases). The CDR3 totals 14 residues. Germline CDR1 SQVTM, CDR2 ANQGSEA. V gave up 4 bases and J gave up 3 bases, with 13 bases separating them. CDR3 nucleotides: TGCAGCGTTGTCTTGGCAGGGATCAATCAGCCCCAGCATTTT. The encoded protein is CSVVLAGINQPQHF.

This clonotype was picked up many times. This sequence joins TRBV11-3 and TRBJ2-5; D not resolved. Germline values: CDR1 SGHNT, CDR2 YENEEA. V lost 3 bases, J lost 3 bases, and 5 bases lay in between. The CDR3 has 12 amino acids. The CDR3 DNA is TGTGCCAGCAGCTTGAGCAAAGAGACCCAGTACTTC. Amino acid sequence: CASSLSKETQYF. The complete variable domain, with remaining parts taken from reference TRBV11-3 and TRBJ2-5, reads EAGVVQSPRYKIIEKKQPVAFWCNPISGHNTLYWYLQNLGQGPELLIRYENEEAVDDSQLPKDRFSAERLKGVDSTLKIQPAELGDSAVYLCASSLSKETQYFGPGTRLLVL.

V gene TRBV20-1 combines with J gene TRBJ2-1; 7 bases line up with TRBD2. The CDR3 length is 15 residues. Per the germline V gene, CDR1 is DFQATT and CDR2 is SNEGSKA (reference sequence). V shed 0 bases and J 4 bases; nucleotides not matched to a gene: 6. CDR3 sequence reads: CSARDNQRGYNEQFF. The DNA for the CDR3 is TGCAGTGCTAGAGATAACCAGCGGGGATACAATGAGCAGTTCTTC.

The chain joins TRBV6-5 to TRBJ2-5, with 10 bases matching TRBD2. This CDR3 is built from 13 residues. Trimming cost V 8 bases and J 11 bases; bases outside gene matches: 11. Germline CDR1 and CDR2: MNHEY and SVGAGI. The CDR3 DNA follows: TGTGCCAGCTTGGCTAGCGGGGGTCAGGAGCAGTACTTC. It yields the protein CASLASGGQEQYF.

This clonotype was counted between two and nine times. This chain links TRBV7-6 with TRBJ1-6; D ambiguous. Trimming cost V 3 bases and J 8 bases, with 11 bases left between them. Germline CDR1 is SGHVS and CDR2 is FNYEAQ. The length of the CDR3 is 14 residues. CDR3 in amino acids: CASSFRPLDSPLHF. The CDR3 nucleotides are TGTGCCAGCAGCTTCAGACCTCTGGATTCACCCCTCCACTTT.

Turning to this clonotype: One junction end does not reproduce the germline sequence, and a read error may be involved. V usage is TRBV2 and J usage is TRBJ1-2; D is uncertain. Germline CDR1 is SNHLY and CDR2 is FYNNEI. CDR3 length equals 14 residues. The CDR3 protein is CASSEASPAYGYTF. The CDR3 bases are TGTGCCAGCAGTGAAGCCTCCCCGGCGTATGGCTACACCTTT.

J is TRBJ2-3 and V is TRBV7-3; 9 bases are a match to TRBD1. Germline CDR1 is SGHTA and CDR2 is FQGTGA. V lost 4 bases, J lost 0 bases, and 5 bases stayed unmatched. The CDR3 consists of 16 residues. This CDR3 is CASSSGQGTSTDTQYF. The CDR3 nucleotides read TGTGCCAGCAGCTCAGGACAGGGGACTAGCACAGATACGCAGTATTTT.

Written as DNA, the CDR3 is TGTGCCAGCAGTTCGTCCTATGATCAGTACTTC. Translated: CASSSSYDQYF. This chain joins TRBV12-3 or TRBV12-4 and TRBJ2-7; D not certain. Deletions cut 4 bases from V and 10 bases from J, with 11 bases between. This CDR3 spans 11 amino acids.

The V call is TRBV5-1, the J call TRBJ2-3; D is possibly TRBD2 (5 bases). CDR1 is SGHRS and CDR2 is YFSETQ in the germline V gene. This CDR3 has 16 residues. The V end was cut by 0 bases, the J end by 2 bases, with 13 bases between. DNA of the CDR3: TGCGCCAGCAGCTTGGTCAGCCCTCTAGCCACAGATACGCAGTATTTT. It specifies CASSLVSPLATDTQYF.

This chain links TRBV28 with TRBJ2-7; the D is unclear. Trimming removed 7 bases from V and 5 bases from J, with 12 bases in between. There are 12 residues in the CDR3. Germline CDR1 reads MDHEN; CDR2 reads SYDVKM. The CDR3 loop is CASNTLWDEQYF. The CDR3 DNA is TGTGCCAGCAACACTTTATGGGACGAGCAGTACTTC. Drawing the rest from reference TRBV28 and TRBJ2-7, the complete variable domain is DVKVTQSSRYLVKRTGEKVFLECVQDMDHENMFWYRQDPGLGLRLIYFSYDVKMKEKGDIPEGYSVSREKKERFSLILESASTNQTSMYLCASNTLWDEQYFGPGTRLTVT.